This TCR beta chain was profiled in a study of PD-L1 blockade in urothelial cancer. Study overall: The study recovered a median of around 130,000 T cells per blood sample.

Germline V gene data show CDR1 as SGHAT and CDR2 as FQNNGV. This CDR3 contains 17 residues. Trimming took 5 bases from V and 7 from J; bases not matched to a gene: 17. TCRdb's copy holds only in-frame clones and misses some; the assay was immunoSEQ multiplex PCR. Here the sample spans some 60,000 clones, about 82% being singletons. The sequence was collected from a man aged 45-65 years with urothelial cancer. The chain has TRBV11-2 and TRBJ2-1; 7 nucleotides line up with TRBD2. Sequenced material: PBMCs, taken around atezolizumab (anti-PD-L1) treatment. CDR3 in DNA: TGTGCCAGCAGCCCCCGATGGGGGAGGCGGGAGAATAATGAGCAGTTCTTC. Its protein is CASSPRWGRRENNEQFF.